The 21 T cell receptor beta chains given below trace back to one sample, sequenced in a study of tumor T cells in aggressive B-cell lymphoma. Profiling relied on immunoSEQ multiplex PCR, and the TCRdb table lists in-frame clones only, not all of them. The sample consists of around 3,300 clones, about nine tenths of them appearing once. Sequencing was performed on tumor tissue. These receptors were obtained from an adult with diffuse large B cell lymphoma.

The V and J genes are TRBV6-5 and TRBJ2-7; D might be TRBD2 (5 bases). Trimming removed 5 bases from V and 6 bases from J, with 20 bases in between. CDR1 and CDR2 from the germline V gene are MNHEY and SVGAGI. This CDR3 is built from 15 residues. The CDR3 here is CASSPDGVLSGEQYF. In DNA form, the CDR3 reads TGTGCCAGCAGTCCCGACGGGGTCCTCTCGGGCGAGCAGTACTTC.

The chain carries TRBV7-3 and TRBJ2-1; tentatively, D is TRBD1 (5 bases). This CDR3 region has 12 residues. The germline V gene encodes CDR1 SGHTA and CDR2 FQGTGA. V dropped 2 bases and J dropped 8 bases, with 7 bases sitting between them. The CDR3 is CASSLLGDEQFF. For the CDR3, the DNA is TGTGCCAGCAGCTTACTAGGGGATGAGCAGTTCTTC.

The J gene is TRBJ1-5, the V gene TRBV19, with D unclear. With 1 base removed from V and 1 base from J, the gap between germline ends came to 11 bases. CDR3 length equals 16 residues. Germline assignment: CDR1 LNHDA and CDR2 SQIVND (reference sequence). CDR3 bases: TGTGCCAGTAGTATAGGTAGATCCTCCAGCAATCAGCCCCAGCATTTT. Protein sequence: CASSIGRSSSNQPQHF.

The rearrangement uses TRBV4-3 and TRBJ2-7; TRBD2 aligns across 11 bases. Germline CDR1 reads LGHNA; CDR2 reads YSLEER. The CDR3 runs to 17 residues. The V segment lost 4 bases and the J segment 0 bases; nucleotides outside the gene matches: 8. DNA for the CDR3: TGCGCCAGCAGCCTCCTCCCCCTAGCGGGAGGCTCCTACGAGCAGTACTTC. Translation: CASSLLPLAGGSYEQYF.

The chain uses TRBV7-2 and TRBJ2-2, with D possibly being TRBD2 (6 bases). V shed 2 bases and J shed 7 bases, with 8 bases lying between them. The CDR3 contains 13 residues. CDR1 is SGHTA and CDR2 is FQGNSA in the germline V gene. In DNA form, the CDR3 reads TGTGCCAGCAGCTTATGGGAGGTCGGGGAGCTGTTTTTT. As protein: CASSLWEVGELFF. Drawing the rest from reference TRBV7-2 and TRBJ2-2, the complete variable domain is GAGVSQSPSNKVTEKGKDVELRCDPISGHTALYWYRQSLGQGLEFLIYFQGNSAPDKSGLPSDRFSAERTGGSVSTLTIQRTQQEDSAVYLCASSLWEVGELFFGEGSRLTVL.

The chain uses TRBV5-6 and TRBJ2-2; 7 nucleotides match TRBD2. Germline V gives CDR1 SGHDT, CDR2 YYEEEE. The V segment lost 3 bases and the J segment 5 bases; nucleotides outside the gene matches: 7. The CDR3 is 15 residues long. This CDR3 reads CASSYNPGGTGELFF. CDR3 sequence (DNA): TGTGCCAGCAGCTACAACCCGGGGGGAACCGGGGAGCTGTTTTTT. Variable domain in full (rest from reference TRBV5-6 and TRBJ2-2): DAGVTQSPTHLIKTRGQQVTLRCSPKSGHDTVSWYQQALGQGPQFIFQYYEEEERQRGNFPDRFSGHQFPNYSSELNVNALLLGDSALYLCASSYNPGGTGELFFGEGSRLTVL.

The chain couples TRBV7-3 to TRBJ1-1; TRBD1 matches 11 bases. Germline V lookup: CDR1 SGHTA, CDR2 FQGTGA. The CDR3 length is 13 residues. Losses at the gene ends were 2 bases for V and 9 bases for J; bases not matched to a gene: 2. CDR3 bases: TGTGCCAGCAGCTTACAGGACAGGGGGCAAGCTTTCTTT. Translation: CASSLQDRGQAFF.

This clone showed up just a few times. This chain joins TRBV12-1 and TRBJ2-7; TRBD2 reflects the table's D call only, with no check against the DNA. TRBV12-1 is a pseudogene segment. The CDR3 spans 14 residues. The CDR3, as DNA: TGTGCCAGCACCAACCCAAGAGGTGCTACCGAGCAGTACTTC. Its protein product is CASTNPRGATEQYF.

The rearrangement links TRBV29-1 to TRBJ1-1; D is unresolved. Germline CDR1 and CDR2: SQVTM and ANQGSEA. The CDR3 contains 13 residues. Deletions cut 4 bases from V and 8 bases from J, with 17 bases between. The CDR3, as DNA: TGCAGCGTTGTGGGCGGCCGAGGGCTCGAAGCTTTCTTT. Translating it yields CSVVGGRGLEAFF.

CDR3 in amino acids: CSVPGTGALYEQYF. Here the CDR3 DNA reads TGCAGCGTTCCCGGGACAGGGGCCTTATACGAGCAGTACTTC. The gene calls are TRBV29-1 and TRBJ2-5, with TRBD1 matching 10 bases. Gene TRBJ2-7 matches the end of the DNA better, so the J call may be wrong. In germline, CDR1 is SQVTM, CDR2 ANQGSEA. CDR3 length equals 14 residues.

CDR3 in amino acids: CASSLRGSGRGRQETQYF. CDR3 nucleotide sequence: TGTGCCAGCAGCCTCCGCGGTAGCGGGAGGGGTCGACAAGAGACCCAGTACTTC. V usage is TRBV7-2 and J usage is TRBJ2-5; TRBD2 matches at 11 bases. Trimming took 5 bases from V and 2 from J; bases not matched to a gene: 13. Germline-derived CDR1 and CDR2 are SGHTA and FQGNSA. The CDR3 extends over 18 amino acids.

This chain uses TRBV30 with TRBJ1-1, with unresolved D. Germline-derived CDR1 and CDR2 are GTSNPN and SVGIG (reference sequence). Trimming stripped 3 bases from V and 0 bases from J, with 20 bases between. This CDR3 contains 17 residues. CDR3 nucleotide sequence: TGTGCCTGGAGGGTTGCACTCCCGATGGGAGTGAACACTGAAGCTTTCTTT. This codes for CAWRVALPMGVNTEAFF.

J is TRBJ2-7 and V is TRBV21-1; the D call in the table, TRBD1, was not verified against the DNA. TRBV21-1 is marked as a pseudogene. CDR3 size: 15 residues. CDR3 residues: CASSKDRGQSYEQYF. The CDR3 DNA sequence: TGTGCCAGCAGCAAAGATAGGGGACAGTCCTACGAGCAGTACTTC.

The V call is TRBV6-1, the J call TRBJ1-2; 10 positions match TRBD1. Per the germline V gene, CDR1 is MNHNS and CDR2 is SASEGT. The CDR3 loop spans 17 amino acids. Unmatched junction bases numbered 6, after V lost 2 bases and J lost 0 bases. The CDR3 nucleotides read TGTGCCAGCAGTGAATCAGGGACAGGGGCTGCTAACTATGGCTACACCTTC. This translates into CASSESGTGAANYGYTF.

The rearrangement links TRBV27 to TRBJ2-3; 9 nucleotides line up with TRBD2. The germline CDR1 and CDR2 sequences are MNHEY and SMNVEV (reference sequence). This CDR3 is 15 amino acids long. Trimming cost V 6 bases and J 4 bases; bases outside gene matches: 8. The CDR3 spells CASRKGGTSPDTQYF. DNA for the CDR3: TGTGCCAGCAGAAAAGGGGGGACTAGCCCAGATACGCAGTATTTT.

The chain employs TRBV10-3 and TRBJ2-1; 8 nucleotides agree with TRBD2. The junction had 7 bases not matched to a gene; V was cut back by 1 base and J by 8 bases. The CDR3 sequence is 15 residues long. Per germline, CDR1 ENHRY and CDR2 SYGVKD. CDR3 sequence: CAISEFAGGTDEQFF. DNA of the CDR3: TGTGCCATCAGTGAGTTTGCGGGAGGTACGGATGAGCAGTTCTTC.

This clone was found a few times. The chain uses TRBV10-1 and TRBJ2-3; 7 bases are a match to TRBD1. The CDR3 has 14 residues. Germline CDR1 reads WNHNN; CDR2 reads SYGVQD (reference sequence). With 6 bases clipped from V and 1 base from J, the junction kept 4 bases outside the gene matches. Written as DNA, the CDR3 is TGCGCCAGCAGGAGACAGGGACGCACAGATACGCAGTATTTT. It specifies CASRRQGRTDTQYF.

The CDR3 DNA reads TGTGCCAGCAGTTGGGGTGGCCAGGGGGCTAACTATGGCTACACCTTC. This translates into CASSWGGQGANYGYTF. The gene calls are TRBV2 and TRBJ1-2; 7 bases fit TRBD1. CDR3 length: 16 amino acids. Germline trimming cut 5 bases from V and 0 bases from J; bases unmatched to any gene: 9. Per germline, CDR1 SNHLY and CDR2 FYNNEI. Combining the CDR3 with reference TRBV2 and TRBJ1-2 gives the whole variable domain EPEVTQTPSHQVTQMGQEVILRCVPISNHLYFYWYRQILGQKVEFLVSFYNNEISEKSEIFDDQFSVERPDGSNFTLKIRSTKLEDSAMYFCASSWGGQGANYGYTFGSGTRLTVV.

The V gene is TRBV4-3, the J gene TRBJ2-4; the D gene is possibly TRBD2 (6 bases). Trimming removed 0 bases from V and 3 bases from J, with 27 bases in between. The germline CDR1 and CDR2 sequences are LGHNA and YSLEER. The CDR3 runs to 21 residues. The CDR3 nucleotides are TGCGCCAGCAGCCAAGAAAATAGTAGCGGACCATCTTTAGTGGGCAAAAACATTCAGTACTTC. Translating gives CASSQENSSGPSLVGKNIQYF.

The chain employs TRBV29-1 and TRBJ2-1; weak D call: TRBD2 (6 bases). This CDR3 contains 13 residues. CDR1 is SQVTM and CDR2 is ANQGSEA in the germline V gene. CDR3 sequence reads: CMGGEVVVDEQFF. The CDR3, as DNA: TGCATGGGGGGTGAAGTAGTGGTCGATGAGCAGTTCTTC.

This sequence joins TRBV7-2 and TRBJ1-1, with D unclear. The CDR3 totals 13 residues. CDR1 and CDR2 (germline): SGHTA, FQGNSA. V dropped 5 bases and J dropped 4 bases, with 11 bases sitting between them. The CDR3 spells CASSAFLFTEAFF. For the CDR3, the DNA is TGTGCCAGCAGCGCGTTTCTGTTCACTGAAGCTTTCTTT.